These T cell receptor beta chains were read from a single sample in a study of blood T cells in healthy people across ages. TCRdb re-analysed the 5' RACE reads in MiXCR, keeping a single row per CDR3 protein. The sample gives about 1.6 million distinct CDR3 sequences, 30% to 40% of which show up once; roughly 10% is in the top ten. The sequencing input was blood. The source of these receptors is a woman aged 25-40 years in good health. CDR3s include the opening cysteine and the closing phenylalanine or tryptophan. A D gene is named only where the DNA matches it firmly. Expanded clones are given a class, and other clones once, few, many or no size at all.

v_gene	abundance	j_gene	d_gene	CDR3nt	CDR3aa
TRBV12-3/TRBV12-4	many	TRBJ1-5	TRBD1	TGTGCCAGCAGTCCTCCCGGAGGGGGCGGTCGTCAGCCCCAGCATTTT	CASSPPGGGGRQPQHF
TRBV6-6	few	TRBJ1-4	-	TGTGCCAGCAGTTTATCCCTCAGCAATGAAAAACTGTTTTTT	CASSLSLSNEKLFF
TRBV10-3	-	TRBJ2-1	TRBD2	TGTGCCATCAGTGGAACTAGCGGGGGGGCCCGTGAGCAGTTCTTC	CAISGTSGGAREQFF
TRBV7-9	-	TRBJ2-3	-	TGTGCCAGCAGCTTAATGGGTGGCCCAGGATCAGATACGCAGTATTTT	CASSLMGGPGSDTQYF
TRBV6-2/TRBV6-3	many	TRBJ2-5	TRBD2	TGTGCCAGCAGAACTAGCGGGGGGGCCGGAGAGACCCAGTACTTC	CASRTSGGAGETQYF
TRBV5-4	-	TRBJ2-6	TRBD2	TGTGCCAGCAGCCCCCCCGGGGGGGACAACGTCCTGACTTTC	CASSPPGGDNVLTF
TRBV10-3	-	TRBJ2-1	TRBD2	TGTGCCATCAGTGACGTCAAGCGGGGGGCTGGCAATGAGCAGTTCTTC	CAISDVKRGAGNEQFF
TRBV20-1	-	TRBJ2-5	-	TGCAGTGCTAGTTCCGGGCGCCCCGAAGAGACCCAGTACTTC	CSASSGRPEETQYF
TRBV6-2/TRBV6-3	-	TRBJ1-1	-	TGTGCCAGCAGTTACCGTTCACAGAAGAACACTGAAGCTTTCTTT	CASSYRSQKNTEAFF
TRBV3-1	-	TRBJ2-2	-	TGTGCCAGCAGCCAAGAAGGCTTTACACGGGCCGGGGAGCTGTTTTTT	CASSQEGFTRAGELFF
TRBV4-1	few	TRBJ2-7	-	TGCGCCAGCAGCCAAGATCCGACAACGAGCTCCTACGAGCAGTACTTC	CASSQDPTTSSYEQYF
TRBV28	-	TRBJ2-7	TRBD2	TGTGCCATCTATGGGAGGGCTAGCGGGACCCACGAGCAGTACTTC	CAIYGRASGTHEQYF
TRBV5-8	-	TRBJ2-5	-	TGTGCCAGCAGCTTGGGAAACAGGATTCAAGAGACCCAGTACTTC	CASSLGNRIQETQYF
TRBV7-9	few	TRBJ2-7	TRBD2	TGTGCCAGCAGCCTGACTAGCGGGAGGCCCTCCTACGAGCAGTACTTC	CASSLTSGRPSYEQYF
TRBV7-2	-	TRBJ1-4	-	TGTGCCAGCAGCTTAGCTAGGGCAGTTGGGGAAAAACTGTTTTTT	CASSLARAVGEKLFF
TRBV5-4	few	TRBJ1-2	-	TGTGCCAGTGGGGGCGAGTATGGCTACACCTTC	CASGGEYGYTF
TRBV10-3	-	TRBJ2-1	-	TGTGCCATCAGTGAGTTCCGACTGGAGGCGTGGGGTGAGCAGTTCTTC	CAISEFRLEAWGEQFF
TRBV5-5	-	TRBJ2-1	-	TGTGCCAGCAGACCCTTAGGTGGGAGCTCCTACAATGAGCAGTTCTTC	CASRPLGGSSYNEQFF
TRBV29-1	-	TRBJ1-2	TRBD1	TGCAGCGTTGAAGGGTCTTCGAACGGGACAGGCAAGGGGTACTATGGCTACACCTTC	CSVEGSSNGTGKGYYGYTF
TRBV2	few	TRBJ2-3	TRBD2	TGTGCCAGAACTAGCGGGAGTGCAGATACGCAGTATTTT	CARTSGSADTQYF
TRBV27	-	TRBJ1-1	TRBD1	TGTGCCAGCAGTCCAACCCCCGGAGGGACAGGCACTGAAGCTTTCTTT	CASSPTPGGTGTEAFF
TRBV4-1	many	TRBJ2-7	-	TGCGCCAGCAGCCAAGAGCAACCGGGGTTTGGCTACGAGCAGTACTTC	CASSQEQPGFGYEQYF
TRBV7-9	-	TRBJ2-3	TRBD2	TGTGCCAACAGCTTAGGAGAGGGACTAGCGGGAGGCTTCACAGATACGCAGTATTTT	CANSLGEGLAGGFTDTQYF
TRBV2	-	TRBJ2-2	-	TGTGCCAGCAGTGAATTTTTTGGGCCGGAGGGCGGGGAGCTGTTTTTT	CASSEFFGPEGGELFF
TRBV2	few	TRBJ2-1	TRBD2	TGTGCCAGCAGTGTAGAGACTAGCGCCTACAATGAGCAGTTCTTC	CASSVETSAYNEQFF
TRBV12-3/TRBV12-4	-	TRBJ2-1	TRBD2	TGTGCCAGCAGACGCGGACTAGCGGGCTACAATGAGCAGTTCTTC	CASRRGLAGYNEQFF
TRBV7-2	-	TRBJ2-3	-	TGTGCCAGCAGCTTTCTGGGGGCTGAAGATACGCAGTATTTT	CASSFLGAEDTQYF
TRBV7-6	few	TRBJ2-6	-	TGTGCCAGCAGCTTAAAGCGTTCAGAAAGCTCTGGGGCCAACGTCCTGACTTTC	CASSLKRSESSGANVLTF
TRBV27	-	TRBJ2-1	TRBD2	TGTGCCAGCAGTGCGCAACTAGCGGGGGGGGCTAGCTCCTACAATGAGCAGTTCTTC	CASSAQLAGGASSYNEQFF
TRBV5-1	few	TRBJ1-1	-	TGCGCCAGCAGCGTCGGACAGCTTGAAGCTTTCTTT	CASSVGQLEAFF
TRBV20-1	-	TRBJ1-2	-	TGCAGTGCTAGAGATTACAAGGAGAGGGGCTATGGCTACACCTTC	CSARDYKERGYGYTF
TRBV9	-	TRBJ1-2	-	TGTGCCAGCAGCGGTTTTATGGGCGTAGCTAACTATGGCTACACCTTC	CASSGFMGVANYGYTF
TRBV6-2/TRBV6-3	-	TRBJ1-2	-	TGTGCCAGCACCCCGGGATCAGTTAACTATGGCTACACCTTC	CASTPGSVNYGYTF
TRBV7-3	few	TRBJ2-6	-	TGTGCCAGCAGCTTATTAAGTAGCGCTGGGGCCAACGTCCTGACTTTC	CASSLLSSAGANVLTF
TRBV9	many	TRBJ2-1	-	TGTGCCAGCAGCGTAGGGGGGTATGGCAGGGGTGTGGATGAGCAGTTCTTC	CASSVGGYGRGVDEQFF
TRBV5-6	-	TRBJ1-1	-	TGTGCCAGCAGCACCTCAGGGTGGATGACTGAAGCTTTCTTT	CASSTSGWMTEAFF
TRBV7-8	-	TRBJ1-2	TRBD1	TGTGCCAGCAGCTTATTTCAGGGGGCAAATGGCTACACCTTC	CASSLFQGANGYTF
TRBV15	few	TRBJ2-3	TRBD2	TGTGCCACCAGCAGACCGGGGGGTTCAGATACGCAGTATTTT	CATSRPGGSDTQYF
TRBV28	-	TRBJ2-7	-	TGTGCCAGCAGTCCCGCCGGGGAGAGCTCCTACGAGCAGTACTTC	CASSPAGESSYEQYF
TRBV20-1	many	TRBJ2-7	TRBD2	TGCAGTGCTCGGACTAGCGGTTTGTACGAGCAGTACTTC	CSARTSGLYEQYF
TRBV5-1	-	TRBJ2-7	-	TGCGCCAGCAGCTCCATAACAGGGTTTGAGCAGTACTTC	CASSSITGFEQYF
TRBV7-3	few	TRBJ2-3	-	TGTGCCAGCAGCTCCCGGTTCACAGATACGCAGTATTTT	CASSSRFTDTQYF
TRBV20-1	-	TRBJ1-2	-	TGCAGTGCTAGCCCCTTAGGGGGTGGGGGCTACACCTTC	CSASPLGGGGYTF
TRBV29-1	many	TRBJ2-7	-	TGCAGCGGCAGGGATAATCCCTACGAGCAGTACTTC	CSGRDNPYEQYF
TRBV28	-	TRBJ2-7	-	TGTGCCAGCACCCTGCCCGGCTACGAGCAGTACTTC	CASTLPGYEQYF
TRBV4-1	-	TRBJ2-1	TRBD2	TGCGCCAGCAGCCAAGGGCGGACTAGCTCAGATGAGCAGTTCTTC	CASSQGRTSSDEQFF
TRBV10-3	few	TRBJ2-5	-	TGTGCCATCGGGGGGCAGGGGGTCATGGAGACCCAGTACTTC	CAIGGQGVMETQYF
TRBV24-1	many	TRBJ1-2	-	TGTGCCACCAGTGGGAGACAGGATGGCTACACCTTC	CATSGRQDGYTF
TRBV7-8	-	TRBJ2-7	-	TGTGCCAGCAGCTCCTCGTCGGGGGAATCCTACGAGCAGTACTTC	CASSSSSGESYEQYF
TRBV7-9	few	TRBJ2-5	-	TGTGCCAGCAGCTTTGACAGTCTCCAAGAGACCCAGTACTTC	CASSFDSLQETQYF
TRBV11-1	-	TRBJ2-5	TRBD1	TGTGCCAGCAGCGAAACAGGGGCATCCTTCCAAGAGACCCAGTACTTC	CASSETGASFQETQYF
TRBV21-1	-	TRBJ2-6	-	TGTGCCAGTCCGGGACACATCTCTGGGGCCAACGTCCTGACTTTC	CASPGHISGANVLTF
TRBV11-2	-	TRBJ2-5	TRBD1	TGTGCCAGCAGCCTCTCGGGACAGGCTGGGGAGACCCAGTACTTC	CASSLSGQAGETQYF
TRBV18	few	TRBJ1-6	-	TGTGCCAGCTCACCAGAAAGGGCAGGGCTCCGATCACCCCTCCACTTT	CASSPERAGLRSPLHF
TRBV6-2/TRBV6-3	-	TRBJ2-1	TRBD2	TGTGCCAGCAAGGCGGGAGGGCCTCTTCAGGAGTTCTTC	CASKAGGPLQEFF
TRBV7-9	-	TRBJ2-7	TRBD1	TGTGCCAGCAGCTCTAGGACAGGGGTACGGGAGCAGTACTTC	CASSSRTGVREQYF
TRBV12-3/TRBV12-4	-	TRBJ2-7	-	TGTGCCAGCAGTCGCACAGGACAATGGTCCGGGTACGAGCAGTACTTC	CASSRTGQWSGYEQYF